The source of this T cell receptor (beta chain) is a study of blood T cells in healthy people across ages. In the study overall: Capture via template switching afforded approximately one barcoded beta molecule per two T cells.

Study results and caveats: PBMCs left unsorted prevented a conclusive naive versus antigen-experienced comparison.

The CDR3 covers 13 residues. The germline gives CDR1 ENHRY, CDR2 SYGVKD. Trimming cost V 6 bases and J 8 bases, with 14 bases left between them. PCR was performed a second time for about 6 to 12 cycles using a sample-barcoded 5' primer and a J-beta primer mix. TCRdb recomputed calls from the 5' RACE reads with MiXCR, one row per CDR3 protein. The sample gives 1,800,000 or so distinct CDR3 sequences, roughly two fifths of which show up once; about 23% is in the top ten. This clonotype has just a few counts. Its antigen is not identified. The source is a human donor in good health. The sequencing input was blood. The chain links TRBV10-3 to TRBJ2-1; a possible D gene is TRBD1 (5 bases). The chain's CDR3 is CAISSSTDDEQFF. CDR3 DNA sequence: TGTGCCATCAGCTCCTCGACAGATGATGAGCAGTTCTTC.